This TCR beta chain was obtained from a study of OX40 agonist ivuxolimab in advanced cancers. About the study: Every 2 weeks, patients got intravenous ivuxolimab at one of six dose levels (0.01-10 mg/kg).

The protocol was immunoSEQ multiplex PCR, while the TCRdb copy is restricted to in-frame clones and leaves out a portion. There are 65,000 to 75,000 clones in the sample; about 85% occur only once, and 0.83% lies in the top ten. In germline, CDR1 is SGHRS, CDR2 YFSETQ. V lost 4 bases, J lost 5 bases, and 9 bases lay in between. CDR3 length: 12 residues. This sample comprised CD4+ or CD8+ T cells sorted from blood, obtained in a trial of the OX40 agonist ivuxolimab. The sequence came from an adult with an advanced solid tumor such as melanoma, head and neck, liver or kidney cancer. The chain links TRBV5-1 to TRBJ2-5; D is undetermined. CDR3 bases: TGCGCCAGCAGCCAGGACCGGGAGACCCAGTACTTC. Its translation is CASSQDRETQYF.